This T cell receptor (beta chain) was found in a study of cytomegalovirus exposure and HLA in healthy donors. Study-level results: HLA allele associations emerged for around 15,000 TCR beta sequences in a later analysis, at 0.05 false discovery rate.

PCR amplification relied on 60 Vbeta primers (plus 13 Jbeta primers). Generated by immunoSEQ multiplex PCR, the TCRdb table keeps only in-frame clones and is missing some. This sample has over 85,000 clones; around 88% occur once, and the top ten carry less than 2%. CDR1 SEHNR and CDR2 FQNEAQ come from the germline V gene (reference sequence). The CDR3 extends over 13 amino acids. The V end lost 0 bases, the J end lost 6 bases, and 6 bases lay between the germline ends. About this clone itself: Its antigen remains unknown.

The V gene is TRBV7-9, the J gene TRBJ1-5; unclear D gene. Sequenced material: PBMCs. The source is a middle-aged man in good health and CMV-seronegative. Written as DNA, the CDR3 is TGTGCCAGCAGCTTAGCGTTCGGTCAGCCCCAGCATTTT. Translating it yields CASSLAFGQPQHF. Together with reference TRBV7-9 and TRBJ1-5, the CDR3 gives the full variable domain: DTGVSQNPRHKITKRGQNVTFRCDPISEHNRLYWYRQTLGQGPEFLTYFQNEAQLEKSRLLSDRFSAERPKGSFSTLEIQRTEQGDSAMYLCASSLAFGQPQHFGDGTRLSIL.